A selection of T cell receptor beta chains follows, all from one sample in a study of low-dose radiotherapy and immunotherapy resistance in tumors. Via MiXCR, TCRdb re-called the reads, giving one row per CDR3 protein. The sample carries tens of thousands of distinct CDR3 sequences, 9.4% recorded once. This material consisted of PBMCs, taken before treatment. The receptors shown here come from a male donor with prostate cancer. The CDR3 runs from the conserved cysteine through the conserved F or W. The D gene is left open where the match is weak. Rows give clone size only sometimes, using once, few, many, or a class for an expanded clone.

d_gene: NA; len: 13; v_gene: TRBV29-1; abundance: many; j_gene: TRBJ2-7; CDR3aa: CSAWGAAFNEQYF; CDR3nt: TGCAGCGCTTGGGGGGCGGCGTTCAACGAGCAGTACTTC
d_gene: NA; len: 14; v_gene: TRBV4-3; abundance: NA; j_gene: TRBJ2-7; CDR3aa: CASSQDRQGLEQYF; CDR3nt: TGCGCCAGCAGCCAAGATAGGCAGGGACTCGAGCAGTACTTC
d_gene: TRBD2; len: 15; v_gene: TRBV20-1; abundance: many; j_gene: TRBJ2-3; CDR3aa: CSADGTSVNTDTQYF; CDR3nt: TGCAGTGCTGACGGGACTAGCGTGAACACAGATACGCAGTATTTT
d_gene: NA; len: 18; v_gene: TRBV7-2; abundance: many; j_gene: TRBJ1-2; CDR3aa: CASSLSPPGHRNNYGYTF; CDR3nt: TGTGCCAGCAGCTTATCCCCACCGGGTCACAGAAATAACTATGGCTACACCTTC
d_gene: TRBD2; len: 15; v_gene: TRBV29-1; abundance: many; j_gene: TRBJ2-4; CDR3aa: CSVDGLVEGRNIQYF; CDR3nt: TGCAGCGTTGACGGACTAGTGGAGGGTCGAAACATTCAGTACTTC
d_gene: TRBD1; len: 15; v_gene: TRBV7-6; abundance: many; j_gene: TRBJ1-5; CDR3aa: CASSKGQGTNQPQHF; CDR3nt: TGTGCCAGCAGCAAAGGACAGGGTACGAATCAGCCCCAGCATTTT
d_gene: NA; len: 13; v_gene: TRBV7-9; abundance: NA; j_gene: TRBJ2-1; CDR3aa: CASRNTRNNEQFF; CDR3nt: TGTGCCAGCAGGAATACTAGGAACAATGAGCAGTTCTTC
d_gene: TRBD1; len: 15; v_gene: TRBV6-5; abundance: many; j_gene: TRBJ2-7; CDR3aa: CASSYSGTGKYEQYF; CDR3nt: TGTGCCAGCAGTTATTCCGGGACAGGTAAATACGAGCAGTACTTC
d_gene: NA; len: 14; v_gene: TRBV7-8; abundance: many; j_gene: TRBJ2-5; CDR3aa: CASSLGEPSGTQYF; CDR3nt: TGTGCCAGCAGCTTAGGGGAACCGTCGGGGACCCAGTACTTC
d_gene: NA; len: 19; v_gene: TRBV4-3; abundance: NA; j_gene: TRBJ2-3; CDR3aa: CASSQDPAGGGISTDTQYF; CDR3nt: TGCGCCAGCAGCCAAGATCCCGCTGGGGGGGGCATCAGCACAGATACGCAGTATTTT
d_gene: NA; len: 18; v_gene: TRBV9; abundance: many; j_gene: TRBJ2-2; CDR3aa: CASSVRVPAARNTGELFF; CDR3nt: TGTGCCAGCAGCGTAAGAGTGCCAGCGGCCCGCAACACCGGGGAGCTGTTTTTT
d_gene: NA; len: 13; v_gene: TRBV14; abundance: many; j_gene: TRBJ2-7; CDR3aa: CASSHVSPYEQYF; CDR3nt: TGTGCCAGCAGCCATGTTAGTCCCTACGAGCAGTACTTC
d_gene: NA; len: 14; v_gene: TRBV7-2; abundance: many; j_gene: TRBJ2-2; CDR3aa: CASSLGFQTGELFF; CDR3nt: TGTGCCAGCAGCTTAGGGTTTCAGACCGGGGAGCTGTTTTTT
d_gene: NA; len: 15; v_gene: TRBV7-8; abundance: many; j_gene: TRBJ2-7; CDR3aa: CASSPTPAQPYEQYF; CDR3nt: TGTGCCAGCAGTCCTACCCCAGCCCAACCCTACGAGCAGTACTTC
d_gene: NA; len: 14; v_gene: TRBV9; abundance: many; j_gene: TRBJ2-5; CDR3aa: CASSVQGIGETQYF; CDR3nt: TGTGCCAGCAGCGTACAGGGGATCGGGGAGACCCAGTACTTC
d_gene: TRBD2; len: 19; v_gene: TRBV6-6; abundance: many; j_gene: TRBJ2-3; CDR3aa: CASRTRGLAGGSSTDTQYF; CDR3nt: TGTGCCAGCCGAACTAGGGGACTAGCGGGAGGCTCTAGCACAGATACGCAGTATTTT
d_gene: NA; len: 12; v_gene: TRBV14; abundance: many; j_gene: TRBJ1-1; CDR3aa: CASSRWNTEAFF; CDR3nt: TGTGCCAGCAGCCGGTGGAACACTGAAGCTTTCTTT
d_gene: NA; len: 13; v_gene: TRBV29-1; abundance: many; j_gene: TRBJ1-1; CDR3aa: CSARGGPNTEAFF; CDR3nt: TGCAGCGCCCGTGGGGGGCCGAACACTGAAGCTTTCTTT
d_gene: NA; len: 15; v_gene: TRBV5-1; abundance: many; j_gene: TRBJ2-7; CDR3aa: CASSLESGFTYEQYF; CDR3nt: TGCGCCAGCAGCTTGGAGTCAGGCTTTACCTACGAGCAGTACTTC
d_gene: TRBD1; len: 14; v_gene: TRBV5-1; abundance: many; j_gene: TRBJ2-1; CDR3aa: CASSPGQGINEQFF; CDR3nt: TGCGCCAGCAGCCCTGGACAGGGTATCAATGAGCAGTTCTTC
d_gene: NA; len: 11; v_gene: TRBV5-6; abundance: NA; j_gene: TRBJ2-7; CDR3aa: CASSLAVEQYF; CDR3nt: TGTGCCAGCAGCTTGGCGGTCGAGCAGTACTTC
d_gene: TRBD1; len: 17; v_gene: TRBV28; abundance: many; j_gene: TRBJ2-1; CDR3aa: CASSHPRDSDLYNEQFF; CDR3nt: TGTGCCAGCAGTCACCCTCGGGACAGTGACCTCTACAATGAGCAGTTCTTC
d_gene: NA; len: 15; v_gene: TRBV21-1; abundance: NA; j_gene: TRBJ2-7; CDR3aa: CASRVLAGGSYEQYF; CDR3nt: TGTGCCAGCAGAGTTTTAGCGGGAGGCTCCTACGAGCAGTACTTC
d_gene: NA; len: 14; v_gene: TRBV23-1; abundance: many; j_gene: TRBJ1-5; CDR3aa: CASSHPTLNQPQHF; CDR3nt: TGCGCCAGCAGTCATCCGACACTAAATCAGCCCCAGCATTTT
d_gene: NA; len: 14; v_gene: TRBV7-6; abundance: few; j_gene: TRBJ2-1; CDR3aa: CASNSRGLYNEQFF; CDR3nt: TGTGCCAGCAATTCGAGGGGACTTTACAATGAGCAGTTCTTC
d_gene: TRBD1; len: 13; v_gene: TRBV19; abundance: many; j_gene: TRBJ1-1; CDR3aa: CASMGTGGAEAFF; CDR3nt: TGTGCCAGTATGGGTACAGGGGGGGCTGAAGCTTTCTTT
d_gene: NA; len: 13; v_gene: TRBV20-1; abundance: many; j_gene: TRBJ2-1; CDR3aa: CSAKVDSYNEQFF; CDR3nt: TGCAGTGCTAAGGTGGACAGTTACAATGAGCAGTTCTTC
d_gene: TRBD2; len: 14; v_gene: TRBV28; abundance: many; j_gene: TRBJ2-3; CDR3aa: CASSSAGGPDTQYF; CDR3nt: TGTGCCAGCAGTTCAGCGGGAGGGCCAGATACGCAGTATTTT
d_gene: NA; len: 13; v_gene: TRBV28; abundance: many; j_gene: TRBJ2-2; CDR3aa: CASTSYRSGELFF; CDR3nt: TGTGCCAGCACTTCGTACAGGAGCGGGGAGCTGTTTTTT
d_gene: NA; len: 13; v_gene: TRBV20-1; abundance: NA; j_gene: TRBJ1-3; CDR3aa: CSARPEGGNTIYF; CDR3nt: TGCAGTGCTAGACCCGAGGGGGGAAACACCATATATTTT
d_gene: NA; len: 14; v_gene: TRBV5-1; abundance: many; j_gene: TRBJ2-2; CDR3aa: CASSLTGNTGELFF; CDR3nt: TGCGCCAGCAGCTTGACAGGGAACACCGGGGAGCTGTTTTTT
d_gene: NA; len: 13; v_gene: TRBV7-2; abundance: many; j_gene: TRBJ2-2; CDR3aa: CASRGDLTGELFF; CDR3nt: TGTGCCAGCAGGGGTGACCTCACCGGGGAGCTGTTTTTT
d_gene: TRBD2; len: 19; v_gene: TRBV7-2; abundance: many; j_gene: TRBJ2-1; CDR3aa: CASSLVPSGLAGGYNEQFF; CDR3nt: TGTGCCAGCAGCTTAGTCCCCTCCGGGCTAGCGGGAGGGTACAATGAGCAGTTCTTC
d_gene: TRBD1; len: 15; v_gene: TRBV4-1; abundance: many; j_gene: TRBJ2-1; CDR3aa: CASSQVSGQGYEQFF; CDR3nt: TGCGCCAGCAGCCAAGTTTCGGGACAGGGGTATGAGCAGTTCTTC
d_gene: NA; len: 13; v_gene: TRBV6-6; abundance: many; j_gene: TRBJ2-7; CDR3aa: CASSTSYSYEQYF; CDR3nt: TGTGCCAGCTCGACGTCCTACTCCTACGAGCAGTACTTC
d_gene: NA; len: 14; v_gene: TRBV12-3/TRBV12-4; abundance: many; j_gene: TRBJ2-7; CDR3aa: CASRHRTQEAEQYF; CDR3nt: TGTGCCAGCAGACACAGGACCCAGGAGGCCGAGCAGTACTTC
d_gene: TRBD1; len: 16; v_gene: TRBV6-5; abundance: many; j_gene: TRBJ2-7; CDR3aa: CASTNIQGQGANEQYF; CDR3nt: TGTGCCAGCACAAACATACAGGGACAGGGGGCGAACGAGCAGTACTTC
d_gene: NA; len: 13; v_gene: TRBV29-1; abundance: many; j_gene: TRBJ2-2; CDR3aa: CSVLGGNTGELFF; CDR3nt: TGCAGCGTTCTCGGGGGAAACACCGGGGAGCTGTTTTTT
d_gene: TRBD2; len: 14; v_gene: TRBV27; abundance: many; j_gene: TRBJ2-7; CDR3aa: CASSLTSGPYEQYF; CDR3nt: TGTGCCAGCAGTCTAACTAGCGGTCCCTACGAGCAGTACTTC
d_gene: NA; len: 14; v_gene: TRBV28; abundance: many; j_gene: TRBJ1-3; CDR3aa: CASTDSSSGNTIYF; CDR3nt: TGTGCCAGCACCGATTCAAGCTCTGGAAACACCATATATTTT
d_gene: NA; len: 18; v_gene: TRBV18; abundance: NA; j_gene: TRBJ1-1; CDR3aa: CASSPAVLKPRQVAEAFF; CDR3nt: TGTGCCAGCTCACCAGCGGTGTTGAAACCCCGTCAAGTCGCTGAAGCTTTCTTT
d_gene: NA; len: 13; v_gene: TRBV5-6; abundance: NA; j_gene: TRBJ2-1; CDR3aa: CASSLVRGAGQFF; CDR3nt: TGTGCCAGCAGCTTGGTCCGAGGGGCCGGGCAGTTCTTC
d_gene: TRBD1; len: 14; v_gene: TRBV6-2/TRBV6-3; abundance: many; j_gene: TRBJ2-7; CDR3aa: CASSFWTGTYEQYF; CDR3nt: TGTGCCAGCAGTTTTTGGACAGGAACCTACGAGCAGTACTTC
d_gene: NA; len: 13; v_gene: TRBV7-2; abundance: many; j_gene: TRBJ2-1; CDR3aa: CGSSFSRDNEQFF; CDR3nt: TGTGGCAGCAGCTTTAGCAGGGACAATGAGCAGTTCTTC
d_gene: NA; len: 13; v_gene: TRBV3-1; abundance: many; j_gene: TRBJ1-2; CDR3aa: CASSQDVKSGYTF; CDR3nt: TGTGCCAGCAGCCAAGACGTAAAGAGTGGCTACACCTTC
d_gene: TRBD2; len: 15; v_gene: TRBV7-2; abundance: many; j_gene: TRBJ2-3; CDR3aa: CASKFGAGFTDTQYF; CDR3nt: TGTGCCAGCAAATTCGGAGCGGGGTTCACAGATACGCAGTATTTT
d_gene: NA; len: 13; v_gene: TRBV9; abundance: many; j_gene: TRBJ2-2; CDR3aa: CASSQGGTGELFF; CDR3nt: TGTGCCAGCAGCCAGGGTGGTACCGGGGAGCTGTTTTTT
d_gene: NA; len: 14; v_gene: TRBV7-2; abundance: many; j_gene: TRBJ1-5; CDR3aa: CASSSGLVGAPQHF; CDR3nt: TGTGCCAGCAGCTCCGGACTAGTTGGAGCGCCCCAGCATTTT
d_gene: NA; len: 15; v_gene: TRBV20-1; abundance: many; j_gene: TRBJ2-7; CDR3aa: CSANRLRRPDYEQYF; CDR3nt: TGCAGTGCTAATCGGTTGAGGCGGCCAGATTACGAGCAGTACTTC
d_gene: TRBD2; len: 17; v_gene: TRBV7-9; abundance: many; j_gene: TRBJ2-1; CDR3aa: CASSLQRGRASKNEQFF; CDR3nt: TGTGCCAGCAGCTTACAACGCGGGAGGGCCTCTAAAAATGAGCAGTTCTTC
d_gene: TRBD2; len: 16; v_gene: TRBV24-1; abundance: many; j_gene: TRBJ2-5; CDR3aa: CATSDSTSGIFKTQYF; CDR3nt: TGTGCCACCAGTGATTCGACTAGCGGGATCTTCAAGACCCAGTACTTC
d_gene: NA; len: 13; v_gene: TRBV20-1; abundance: many; j_gene: TRBJ2-1; CDR3aa: CSARKVSGDEQFF; CDR3nt: TGCAGTGCTAGGAAGGTCTCTGGGGATGAGCAGTTCTTC
d_gene: NA; len: 13; v_gene: TRBV6-6; abundance: many; j_gene: TRBJ2-3; CDR3aa: CASRDGGTDTQYF; CDR3nt: TGTGCCAGCAGGGACGGAGGCACAGATACGCAGTATTTT
d_gene: NA; len: 15; v_gene: TRBV12-3/TRBV12-4; abundance: many; j_gene: TRBJ2-3; CDR3aa: CASSLSTFSTDTQYF; CDR3nt: TGTGCCAGCAGTTTATCGACCTTTAGCACAGATACGCAGTATTTT
d_gene: NA; len: 14; v_gene: TRBV2; abundance: many; j_gene: TRBJ1-1; CDR3aa: CASSDQQRNTEAFF; CDR3nt: TGTGCCAGCAGTGATCAACAGAGGAACACTGAAGCTTTCTTT
d_gene: TRBD2; len: 15; v_gene: TRBV5-1; abundance: many; j_gene: TRBJ2-7; CDR3aa: CASRPGLAGFYEQYF; CDR3nt: TGCGCCAGCAGACCAGGACTAGCGGGATTTTACGAGCAGTACTTC